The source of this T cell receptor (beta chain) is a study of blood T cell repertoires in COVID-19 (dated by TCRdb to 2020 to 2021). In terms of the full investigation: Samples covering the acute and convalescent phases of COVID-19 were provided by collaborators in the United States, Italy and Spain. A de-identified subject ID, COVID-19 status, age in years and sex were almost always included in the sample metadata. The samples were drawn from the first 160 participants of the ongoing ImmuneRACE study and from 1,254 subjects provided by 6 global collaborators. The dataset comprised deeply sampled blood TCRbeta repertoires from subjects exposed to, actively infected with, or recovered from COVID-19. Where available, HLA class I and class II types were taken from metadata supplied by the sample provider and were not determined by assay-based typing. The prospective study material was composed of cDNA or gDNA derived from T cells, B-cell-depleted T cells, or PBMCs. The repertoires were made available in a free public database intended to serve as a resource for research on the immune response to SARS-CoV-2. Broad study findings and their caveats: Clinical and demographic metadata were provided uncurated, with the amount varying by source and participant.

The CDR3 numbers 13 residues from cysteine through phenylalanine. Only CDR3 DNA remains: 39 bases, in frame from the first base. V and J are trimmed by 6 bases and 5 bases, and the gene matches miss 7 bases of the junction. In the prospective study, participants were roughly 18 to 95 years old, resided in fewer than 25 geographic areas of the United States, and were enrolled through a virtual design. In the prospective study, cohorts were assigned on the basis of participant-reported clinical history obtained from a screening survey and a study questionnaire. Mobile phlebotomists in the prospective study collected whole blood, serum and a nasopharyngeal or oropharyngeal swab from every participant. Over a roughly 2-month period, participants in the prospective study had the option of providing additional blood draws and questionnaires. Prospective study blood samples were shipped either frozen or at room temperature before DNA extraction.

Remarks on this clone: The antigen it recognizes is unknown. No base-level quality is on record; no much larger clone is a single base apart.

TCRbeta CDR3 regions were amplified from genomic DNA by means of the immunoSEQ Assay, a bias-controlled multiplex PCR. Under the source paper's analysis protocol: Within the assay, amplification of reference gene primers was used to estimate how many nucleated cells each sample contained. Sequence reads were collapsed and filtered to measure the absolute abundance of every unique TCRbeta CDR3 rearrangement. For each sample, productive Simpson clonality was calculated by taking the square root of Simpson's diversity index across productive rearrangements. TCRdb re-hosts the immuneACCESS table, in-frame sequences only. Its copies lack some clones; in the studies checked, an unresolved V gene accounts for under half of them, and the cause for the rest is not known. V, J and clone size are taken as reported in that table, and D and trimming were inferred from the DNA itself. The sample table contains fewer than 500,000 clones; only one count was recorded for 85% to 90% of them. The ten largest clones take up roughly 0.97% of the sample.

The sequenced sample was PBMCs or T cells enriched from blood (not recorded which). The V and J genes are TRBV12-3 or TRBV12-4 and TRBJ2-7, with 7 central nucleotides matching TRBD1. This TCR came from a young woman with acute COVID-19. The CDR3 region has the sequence CASSPRQGHEQYF. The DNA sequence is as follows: TGTGCCAGCAGCCCAAGACAGGGCCACGAGCAGTACTTC.